This record covers a single TCR beta chain. The CDR3 goes on 3 residues after the read ends, and that part is filled in from the germline J gene. This CDR3 contains 13 residues. Trimming shortened V by 8 bases and J by 3 bases, and 14 bases separated the two germline ends. Germline CDR1 is DFQATT and CDR2 is SNEGSKA (reference sequence). This entry comes from a study of T cells in women clearing cervical HPV infection. Prevalent HPV16 infections were excluded; only incident single HPV16 infections included. Assay used: immunoSEQ multiplex PCR; TCRdb lists only in-frame clones, some missing. In total, the table holds roughly 15,000 clones.

This receptor was taken from a woman aged 18-70 years with a cervical HPV16 infection that either progressed to CIN3+ or cleared (not recorded which). V usage is TRBV20-1 and J usage is TRBJ2-4, with D uncertain. The sample taken for sequencing was blood buffy coat. CDR3 DNA (partial): TGCAGTCCAGGAAGGAAGAACAAAAACATT. This encodes CSPGRKNKNI. In full, the CDR3 reads CSPGRKNKNIQYF.